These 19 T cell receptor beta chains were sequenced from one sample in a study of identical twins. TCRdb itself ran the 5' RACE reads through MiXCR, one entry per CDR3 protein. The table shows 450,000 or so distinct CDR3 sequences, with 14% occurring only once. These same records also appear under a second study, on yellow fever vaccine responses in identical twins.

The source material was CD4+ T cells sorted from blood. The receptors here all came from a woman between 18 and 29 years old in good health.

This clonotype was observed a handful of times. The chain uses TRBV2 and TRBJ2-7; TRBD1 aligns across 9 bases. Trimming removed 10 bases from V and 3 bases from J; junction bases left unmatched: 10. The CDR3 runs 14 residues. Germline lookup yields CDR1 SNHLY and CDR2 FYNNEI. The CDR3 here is CATKRGDRDYEQYF. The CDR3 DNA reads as TGTGCCACCAAAAGGGGGGACAGGGACTACGAGCAGTACTTC.

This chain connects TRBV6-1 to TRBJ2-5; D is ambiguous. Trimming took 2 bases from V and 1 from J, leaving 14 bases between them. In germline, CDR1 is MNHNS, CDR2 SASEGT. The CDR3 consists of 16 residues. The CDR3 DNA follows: TGTGCCAGCAGTGAATTTCTCTGGAACAGCCAAGAGACCCAGTACTTC. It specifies CASSEFLWNSQETQYF.

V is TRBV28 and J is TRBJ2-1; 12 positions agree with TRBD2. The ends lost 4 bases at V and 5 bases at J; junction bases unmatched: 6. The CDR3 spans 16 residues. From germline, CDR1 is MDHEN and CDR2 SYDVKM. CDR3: CASSSPGTSGHNEQFF. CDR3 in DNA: TGTGCCAGCAGTTCACCCGGGACTAGCGGGCACAATGAGCAGTTCTTC.

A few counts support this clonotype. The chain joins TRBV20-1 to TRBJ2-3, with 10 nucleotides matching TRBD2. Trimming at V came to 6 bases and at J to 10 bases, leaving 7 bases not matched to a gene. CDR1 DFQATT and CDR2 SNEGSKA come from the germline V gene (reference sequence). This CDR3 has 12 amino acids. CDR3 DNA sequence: TGCAGTGCGAAACCGGGACTAGCGTCGCAGTATTTT. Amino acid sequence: CSAKPGLASQYF.

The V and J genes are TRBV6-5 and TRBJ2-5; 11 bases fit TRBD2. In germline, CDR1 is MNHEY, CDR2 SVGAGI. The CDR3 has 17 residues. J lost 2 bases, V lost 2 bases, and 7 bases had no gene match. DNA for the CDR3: TGTGCCAGCAGTTACCCGGAGACTAGCGGGGATCAAGAGACCCAGTACTTC. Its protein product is CASSYPETSGDQETQYF.

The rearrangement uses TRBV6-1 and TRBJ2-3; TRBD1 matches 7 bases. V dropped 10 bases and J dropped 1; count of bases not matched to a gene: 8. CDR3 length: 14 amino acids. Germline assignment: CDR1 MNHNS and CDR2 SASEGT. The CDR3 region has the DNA TGTGCCACCAGACCCGGGACAGGCACAGATACGCAGTATTTT. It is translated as CATRPGTGTDTQYF.

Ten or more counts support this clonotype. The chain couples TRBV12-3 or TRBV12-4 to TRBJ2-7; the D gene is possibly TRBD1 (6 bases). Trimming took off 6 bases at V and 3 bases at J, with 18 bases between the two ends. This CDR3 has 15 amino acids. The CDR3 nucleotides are TGTGCCAGCAGCCCAGCTGACAGGTTGGTCTACGAGCAGTACTTC. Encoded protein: CASSPADRLVYEQYF.

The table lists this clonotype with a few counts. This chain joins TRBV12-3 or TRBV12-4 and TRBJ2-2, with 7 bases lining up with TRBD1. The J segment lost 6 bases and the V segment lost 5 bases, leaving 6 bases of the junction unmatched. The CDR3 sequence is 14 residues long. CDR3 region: CASSRNRGAGELFF. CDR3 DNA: TGTGCCAGCAGTCGCAACAGGGGCGCCGGGGAGCTGTTTTTT.

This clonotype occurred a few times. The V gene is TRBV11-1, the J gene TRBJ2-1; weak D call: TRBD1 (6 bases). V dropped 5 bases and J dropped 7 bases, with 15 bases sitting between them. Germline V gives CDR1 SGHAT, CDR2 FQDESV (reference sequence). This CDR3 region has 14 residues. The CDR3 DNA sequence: TGTGCCAGCAGCCTACAATCCACAGGGAATGAGCAGTTCTTC. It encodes CASSLQSTGNEQFF.

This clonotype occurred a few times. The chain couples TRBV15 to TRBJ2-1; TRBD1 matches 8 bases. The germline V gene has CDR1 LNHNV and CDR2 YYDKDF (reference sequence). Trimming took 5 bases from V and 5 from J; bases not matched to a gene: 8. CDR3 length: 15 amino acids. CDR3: CATSARTGLNNEQFF. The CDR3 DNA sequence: TGTGCCACCAGCGCAAGGACAGGGCTGAACAATGAGCAGTTCTTC.

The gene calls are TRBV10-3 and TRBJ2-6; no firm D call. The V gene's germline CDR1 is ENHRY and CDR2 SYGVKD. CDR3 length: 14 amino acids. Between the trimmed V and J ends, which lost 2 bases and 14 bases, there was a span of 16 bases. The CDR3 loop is CAISERVARRFLTF. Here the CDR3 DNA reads TGTGCCATCAGTGAGAGGGTAGCCAGGCGGTTCCTGACTTTC.

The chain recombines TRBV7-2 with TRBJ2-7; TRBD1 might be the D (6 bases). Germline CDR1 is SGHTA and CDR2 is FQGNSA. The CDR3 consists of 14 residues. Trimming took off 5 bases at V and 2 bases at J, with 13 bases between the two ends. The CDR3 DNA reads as TGTGCCAGCAGCCGCCGGGACAAAACCTACGAGCAGTACTTC. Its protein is CASSRRDKTYEQYF.

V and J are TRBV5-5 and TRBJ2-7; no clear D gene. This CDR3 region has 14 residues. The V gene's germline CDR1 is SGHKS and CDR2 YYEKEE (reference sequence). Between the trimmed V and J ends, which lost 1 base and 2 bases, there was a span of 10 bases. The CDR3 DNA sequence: TGTGCCAGCAGCTTGCTCGCAGCGACCTACGAGCAGTACTTC. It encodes CASSLLAATYEQYF. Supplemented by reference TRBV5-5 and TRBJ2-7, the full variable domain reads DAGVTQSPTHLIKTRGQQVTLRCSPISGHKSVSWYQQVLGQGPQFIFQYYEKEERGRGNFPDRFSARQFPNYSSELNVNALLLGDSALYLCASSLLAATYEQYFGPGTRLTVT.

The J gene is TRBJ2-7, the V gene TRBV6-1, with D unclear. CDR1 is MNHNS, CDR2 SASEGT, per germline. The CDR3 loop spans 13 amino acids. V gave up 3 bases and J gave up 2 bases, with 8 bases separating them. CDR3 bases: TGTGCCAGCAGTGACCCTAGAACCTACGAGCAGTACTTC. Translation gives CASSDPRTYEQYF.

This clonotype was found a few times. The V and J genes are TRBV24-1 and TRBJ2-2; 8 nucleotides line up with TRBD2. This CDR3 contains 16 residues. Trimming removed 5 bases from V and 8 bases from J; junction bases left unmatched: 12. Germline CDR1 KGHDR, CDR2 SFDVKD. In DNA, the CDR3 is TGTGCCACCAGTGTTGCCGGGACTAGGAGTGGAGGGGAGCTGTTTTTT. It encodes CATSVAGTRSGGELFF.

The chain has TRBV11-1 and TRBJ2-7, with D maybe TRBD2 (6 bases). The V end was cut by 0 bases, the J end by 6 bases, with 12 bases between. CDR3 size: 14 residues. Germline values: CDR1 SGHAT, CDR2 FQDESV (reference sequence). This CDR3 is CASSLAGGRAEQYF. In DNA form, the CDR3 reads TGTGCCAGCAGCTTAGCGGGAGGCCGGGCCGAGCAGTACTTC.

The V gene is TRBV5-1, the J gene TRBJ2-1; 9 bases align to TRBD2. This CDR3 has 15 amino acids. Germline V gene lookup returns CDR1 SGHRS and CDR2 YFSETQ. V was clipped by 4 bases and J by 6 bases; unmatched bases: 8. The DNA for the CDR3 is TGCGCCAGCAGCCGAGCGGGGGGCGGCGGCAATGAGCAGTTCTTC. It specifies CASSRAGGGGNEQFF.

CDR3 coding DNA: TGTGCCAGCAGTTACCTTAGACAGGGCACCGGGGAGCTGTTTTTT. Protein sequence: CASSYLRQGTGELFF. V gene TRBV6-2 or TRBV6-3 combines with J gene TRBJ2-2; TRBD1 matches at 7 bases. This CDR3 is built from 15 residues. Trimming took 2 bases from V and 4 from J; bases not matched to a gene: 4. Per germline, CDR1 MNHEY and CDR2 SVGEGT.

In DNA, the CDR3 is TGCAGCGTAGGAACAGGTGAAGGCAACACCGGGGAGCTGTTTTTT. It translates to CSVGTGEGNTGELFF. This chain links TRBV29-1 with TRBJ2-2; D is perhaps TRBD1 (5 bases). The CDR3 is 15 residues long. The germline CDR1 and CDR2 sequences are SQVTM and ANQGSEA. Trimming shortened V by 6 bases and J by 2 bases, and 16 bases separated the two germline ends.